These 18 T cell receptor beta chains share one sample of origin, sequenced in a study of cytomegalovirus exposure and HLA in healthy donors. The protocol was immunoSEQ multiplex PCR, while the TCRdb copy is restricted to in-frame clones and leaves out a portion. The sample yields more than 140,000 clones, about 88% seen once. The sequencing input was PBMCs. These receptors were obtained from a woman aged 18-35 years in good health and CMV-seropositive.

The rearrangement uses TRBV6-6 and TRBJ1-5, with D tentatively TRBD1 (5 bases). V was clipped by 2 bases and J by 3 bases, with 11 bases between them. The germline gives CDR1 MNHNY, CDR2 SVGAGI (reference sequence). There are 15 residues in the CDR3. DNA for the CDR3: TGTGCCAGCAGTTACGAAGGGGCGATCAATCAGCCCCAGCATTTT. Translating it yields CASSYEGAINQPQHF.

This clone was found a few times. The J gene is TRBJ1-2, the V gene TRBV5-5; TRBD1 aligns across 10 bases. Germline CDR1 and CDR2: SGHKS and YYEKEE (reference sequence). V lost 3 bases, J lost 2 bases, and 7 bases stayed unmatched. CDR3 length equals 16 residues. CDR3 in DNA: TGTGCCAGCAGCTGGACCCCGGGACAGGGGAACTATGGCTACACCTTC. Amino acid sequence: CASSWTPGQGNYGYTF.

The V call is TRBV5-4, the J call TRBJ2-5; TRBD2 matches 11 bases. Germline V gene lookup returns CDR1 SGHNT and CDR2 YYREEE (reference sequence). This CDR3 comprises 15 residues. The ends lost 3 bases at V and 4 bases at J; junction bases unmatched: 5. The CDR3 DNA is TGTGCCAGCAGCTGGACTAGCGGGTTGGGAGAGACCCAGTACTTC. It encodes CASSWTSGLGETQYF.

The chain has TRBV11-2 and TRBJ1-2; no firm D call. The V end was cut by 5 bases, the J end by 4 bases, with 17 bases between. The CDR3 extends over 15 amino acids. Germline-derived CDR1 and CDR2 are SGHAT and FQNNGV. The CDR3 DNA is TGTGCCAGCAGCCCACGTCCGGGGAAGAGCTATGGCTACACCTTC. Its protein is CASSPRPGKSYGYTF.

This clone was counted only a few times. The CDR3 protein is CASSENSHTGELFF. The CDR3 DNA reads as TGTGCCAGCAGTGAGAACAGCCACACCGGGGAGCTGTTTTTT. The rearrangement uses TRBV6-4 and TRBJ2-2, with D uncertain. Germline V gene lookup returns CDR1 MRHNA and CDR2 SNTAGT. This CDR3 region has 14 residues. Trimming took 3 bases from V and 3 from J, leaving 8 bases between them.

The chain couples TRBV10-3 to TRBJ2-1; tentatively, D is TRBD2 (5 bases). Trimming took 8 bases from V and 6 from J, leaving 17 bases between them. The CDR3 extends over 14 amino acids. The germline gives CDR1 ENHRY, CDR2 SYGVKD. CDR3: CAILDSIGRNEQFF. The CDR3 region has the DNA TGTGCCATCTTGGACTCAATCGGGCGCAATGAGCAGTTCTTC.

J is TRBJ2-2 and V is TRBV7-6, with D unclear. Germline V CDR1 and CDR2: SGHVS, FNYEAQ. This CDR3 is built from 16 residues. Trimming shortened V by 2 bases and J by 1 base, and 11 bases separated the two germline ends. The chain's CDR3 is CASSLKRSLNTGELFF. In DNA form, the CDR3 reads TGTGCCAGCAGCTTAAAGCGCAGCCTGAACACCGGGGAGCTGTTTTTT.

The rearrangement joins TRBV6-6 to TRBJ2-2; 8 bases are a match to TRBD1. Per the germline V gene, CDR1 is MNHNY and CDR2 is SVGAGI (reference sequence). Germline trimming cut 6 bases from V and 4 bases from J; bases unmatched to any gene: 7. The length of the CDR3 is 15 residues. The CDR3 loop reads CASRTGTGFTGELFF. The CDR3 DNA is TGTGCCAGCAGGACCGGGACAGGTTTCACCGGGGAGCTGTTTTTT.

The rearrangement uses TRBV28 and TRBJ2-7; TRBD2 matches 8 bases. Germline V gene data show CDR1 as MDHEN and CDR2 as SYDVKM. V lost 2 bases, J lost 4 bases, and 7 bases stayed unmatched. The CDR3 sequence is 15 residues long. The CDR3 sequence: CASSLELAELYEQYF. The CDR3 nucleotides are TGTGCCAGCAGTTTAGAACTAGCGGAGCTATACGAGCAGTACTTC.

The chain links TRBV7-6 to TRBJ1-1; 11 positions agree with TRBD1. This CDR3 contains 14 residues. Germline trimming cut 5 bases from V and 4 bases from J; bases unmatched to any gene: 3. Germline V CDR1 and CDR2: SGHVS, FNYEAQ. The CDR3 DNA sequence: TGTGCCAGCAGCGCGGGACAGGGGGGCACTGAAGCTTTCTTT. Protein sequence: CASSAGQGGTEAFF.

The chain joins TRBV9 to TRBJ2-3, with TRBD2 matching over 9 bases. Trimming at V came to 1 base and at J to 4 bases, leaving 7 bases not matched to a gene. This CDR3 region has 16 residues. Germline V gene lookup returns CDR1 SGDLS and CDR2 YYNGEE. The CDR3 DNA reads as TGTGCCAGCAGCGTACCGGTAGCGGGAGACCCAGATACGCAGTATTTT. It translates to CASSVPVAGDPDTQYF.

This clone has just one count. The genes are TRBV5-6 and TRBJ1-2; the D gene is possibly TRBD1 (6 bases). V lost 5 bases and J lost 4, with 21 bases in between. Germline CDR1 is SGHDT and CDR2 is YYEEEE. The CDR3 covers 16 residues. CDR3 DNA: TGTGCCAGCAGAAATACCATACAGGGCACTCTCTATGGCTACACCTTC. It encodes CASRNTIQGTLYGYTF.

The rearrangement uses TRBV6-1 and TRBJ2-3; perhaps TRBD1 as D (5 bases). The CDR3 consists of 15 residues. Trimming took off 1 base at V and 7 bases at J, with 15 bases between the two ends. Germline V gene lookup returns CDR1 MNHNS and CDR2 SASEGT. The CDR3, as DNA: TGTGCCAGCAGTGAAGGGGGAAGGGGTGACAATACGCAGTATTTT. Its protein product is CASSEGGRGDNTQYF.

Here the CDR3 reads CASSFPMGGANVLTF. CDR3 coding DNA: TGTGCCAGCAGTTTCCCGATGGGCGGGGCCAACGTCCTGACTTTC. This sequence joins TRBV28 and TRBJ2-6; D is unclear. Germline values: CDR1 MDHEN, CDR2 SYDVKM. The CDR3 runs to 15 residues. The ends were cut back, 3 bases at V and 4 bases at J, with 10 bases in the middle.

In its sample, this clone was seen once. CDR3 in amino acids: CASSQDMDRGFYEQYF. CDR3 sequence (DNA): TGCGCCAGCAGCCAAGATATGGACAGGGGGTTTTACGAGCAGTACTTC. The V call is TRBV4-1, the J call TRBJ2-7, with 10 positions matching TRBD1. J gave up 4 bases and V 0 bases, and 6 bases lay outside the gene matches. Germline CDR1 is MGHRA and CDR2 is YSYEKL. The CDR3 is 16 amino acids.

This chain connects TRBV28 to TRBJ2-3; D is unresolved. The CDR3 length is 12 residues. Trimming cost V 1 base and J 6 bases, with 5 bases left between them. Germline V gene data show CDR1 as MDHEN and CDR2 as SYDVKM. CDR3 sequence (DNA): TGTGCCAGCAGTTTATCCCTTGATACGCAGTATTTT. This gives the protein CASSLSLDTQYF.

This chain uses TRBV28 with TRBJ2-5, with D uncertain. Germline values: CDR1 MDHEN, CDR2 SYDVKM. This CDR3 region has 12 residues. Trimming removed 2 bases at V and 7 bases at J, with 8 bases between. This CDR3 is CASSLTRSTQYF. In nucleotides, the CDR3 is TGTGCCAGCAGTTTAACTCGTTCGACCCAGTACTTC.

The chain carries TRBV4-1 and TRBJ1-3; D is uncertain. This CDR3 has 17 residues. Deletions cut 0 bases from V and 9 bases from J, with 21 bases between. Germline CDR1 and CDR2: MGHRA and YSYEKL. This chain's CDR3 is CASSQEWEAIPLSTIYF. The CDR3 region has the DNA TGCGCCAGCAGCCAAGAATGGGAGGCCATACCTTTAAGCACCATATATTTT.